The TCR beta chain under discussion was sequenced for a study of cytomegalovirus exposure and HLA in healthy donors. With V trimmed by 2 bases and J by 2 bases, 13 bases remained unmatched. The germline V gene encodes CDR1 SEHNR and CDR2 FQNEAQ (reference sequence). This CDR3 is built from 18 residues. Both 60 Vbeta primers and 13 Jbeta primers went into the PCR. In the original workflow: Unique TCR beta chains numbered approximately 80 million in a later analysis, with roughly 10 million shared. The table came from immunoSEQ multiplex PCR; TCRdb's copy has only in-frame clones and leaves some out. That table is the source of V, J and clone size, and D and trimming were worked out from the DNA. The table lists about 150,000 clones, roughly 77% of them singletons. Study results and limitations: A further, later analysis showed that HLA-associated TCR beta chains (compared with equally common others) were more clonally expanded. Across donors, sequencing depth was assumed by presence/absence analyses to be roughly uniform. Among the CMV-associated chains, a few were confirmed in vitro as specific for CMV antigens.

Remarks on this clone: Its antigen remains unknown.

J is TRBJ2-7 and V is TRBV7-9; 9 bases align to TRBD1. The clonotype originates from a human donor in good health. The sequencing input was PBMCs. The CDR3 DNA follows: TGTGCCAGCAGCTTACAGACAGGGGGGGTGGTTTGGCCCTACGAGCAGTACTTC. Translated, it gives CASSLQTGGVVWPYEQYF.